This TCR beta chain came from a study of cytomegalovirus exposure and HLA in healthy donors. About the research overall: Across under 450 genotyped donors, 81% landed in the Caucasian-associated ancestry cluster.

The PCR used 60 Vbeta and 13 Jbeta primers. Here immunoSEQ multiplex PCR was the method, and the copy in TCRdb shows in-frame clones only, minus some. The table shows 120,000 or so clones, with over 70% occurring only once. The CDR3 extends over 14 amino acids. The germline V gene has CDR1 SEHNR and CDR2 FQNEAQ (reference sequence). V shed 4 bases and J 7 bases; nucleotides not matched to a gene: 9. Findings and caveats of the study: The study flagged roughly 150 TCR beta chains as cytomegalovirus-associated.

As regards this clone: Its antigen remains unknown.

Input material: PBMCs. The sequence derives from a female donor in good health and CMV-seronegative. V gene TRBV7-9 combines with J gene TRBJ2-7, with TRBD2 identical over 8 bases. The DNA for the CDR3 is TGTGCCAGCAGCTCTGTTGCCCCGGGAGGGGAGCAGTACTTC. Its translation: CASSSVAPGGEQYF.